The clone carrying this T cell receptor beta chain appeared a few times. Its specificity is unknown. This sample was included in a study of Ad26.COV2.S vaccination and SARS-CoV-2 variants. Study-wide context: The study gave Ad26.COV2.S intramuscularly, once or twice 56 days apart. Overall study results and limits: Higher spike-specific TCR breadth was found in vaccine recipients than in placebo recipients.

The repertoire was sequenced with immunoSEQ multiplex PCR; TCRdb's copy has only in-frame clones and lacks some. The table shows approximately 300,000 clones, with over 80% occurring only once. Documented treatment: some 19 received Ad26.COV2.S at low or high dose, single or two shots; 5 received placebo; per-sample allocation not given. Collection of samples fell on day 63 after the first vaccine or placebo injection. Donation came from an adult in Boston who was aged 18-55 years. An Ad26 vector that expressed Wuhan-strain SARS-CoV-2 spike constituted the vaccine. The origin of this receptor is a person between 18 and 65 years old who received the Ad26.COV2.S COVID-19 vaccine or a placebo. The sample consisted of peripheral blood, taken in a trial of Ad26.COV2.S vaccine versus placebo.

CDR3 nucleotides: TGTGCCACCAGCAGAGATTTGACAGGGGGCTCCTACGAGCAGTACTTC. Protein: CATSRDLTGGSYEQYF. This chain connects TRBV15 to TRBJ2-7; 9 bases fit TRBD1. J gave up 0 bases and V 0 bases, and 3 bases lay outside the gene matches. The CDR3 has 16 amino acids. From germline, CDR1 is LNHNV and CDR2 YYDKDF (reference sequence).